This passage covers 18 T cell receptor beta chains from one sample sequenced in a study of control samples from healthy donors and cancer patients. The method was immunoSEQ multiplex PCR; TCRdb's version includes in-frame clones alone and lacks a portion of them. The table includes some 130,000 clones, about nine tenths detected once. Input material: blood. These receptors came from a woman in her thirties in good health.

The chain carries TRBV9 and TRBJ2-2; the match to TRBD2 covers 7 bases. Unmatched junction bases numbered 10, after V lost 0 bases and J lost 5 bases. CDR1 SGDLS and CDR2 YYNGEE come from the germline V gene. The CDR3 length is 17 residues. This chain's CDR3 is CASSVDPTRAGTGELFF. The CDR3 DNA reads as TGTGCCAGCAGCGTAGACCCCACTAGAGCGGGGACCGGGGAGCTGTTTTTT.

The chain has TRBV27 and TRBJ1-6; D is unclear. CDR3 length equals 15 residues. CDR1 is MNHEY and CDR2 is SMNVEV in the germline V gene (reference sequence). The V end was cut by 3 bases, the J end by 7 bases, with 13 bases between. The CDR3: CASSFSLVGNSPLHF. The CDR3 region has the DNA TGTGCCAGCAGTTTTAGCCTAGTCGGGAATTCACCCCTCCACTTT.

This sequence joins TRBV14 and TRBJ1-1; no clear D gene. CDR3 size: 14 residues. With 2 bases removed from V and 4 bases from J, the gap between germline ends came to 11 bases. Germline-derived CDR1 and CDR2 are SGHDN and FVKESK. Here the CDR3 reads CASSQTSWGTEAFF. The CDR3, as DNA: TGTGCCAGCAGCCAAACAAGCTGGGGCACTGAAGCTTTCTTT.

V and J are TRBV29-1 and TRBJ1-2; TRBD1 aligns across 7 bases. The V gene end was trimmed by 3 bases and the J gene end by 5 bases; junction bases not matched to a gene: 9. Per germline, CDR1 SQVTM and CDR2 ANQGSEA. The CDR3 has 14 residues. The CDR3 region is CSVEGQRVEYGYTF. The DNA of the CDR3 is TGCAGCGTTGAGGGACAGCGGGTGGAGTATGGCTACACCTTC. The whole variable domain, remainder taken from reference TRBV29-1 and TRBJ1-2, is SAVISQKPSRDICQRGTSLTIQCQVDSQVTMMFWYRQQPGQSLTLIATANQGSEATYESGFVIDKFPISRPNLTFSTLTVSNMSPEDSSIYLCSVEGQRVEYGYTFGSGTRLTVV.

In nucleotides, the CDR3 is TGTGCCAGCAGTCTCGGACGGGACAGCCAGCACTATGGCTACACCTTC. This translates into CASSLGRDSQHYGYTF. The V call is TRBV14, the J call TRBJ1-2; 7 positions match TRBD1. V lost 6 bases and J lost 3; bases outside the gene matches: 13. Germline V gene sequence: CDR1 SGHDN, CDR2 FVKESK. There are 16 residues in the CDR3.

This clone appeared once. The chain couples TRBV2 to TRBJ1-2, with 7 nucleotides matching TRBD1. CDR3 length equals 16 residues. Germline V gene sequence: CDR1 SNHLY, CDR2 FYNNEI. With V trimmed by 3 bases and J by 6 bases, 13 bases remained unmatched. CDR3 bases: TGTGCCAGCAGTGATCCGGGACAGTGGAGAGAGGATGGCTACACCTTC. Residues: CASSDPGQWREDGYTF.

On this clone: A read error is possible here, since a much larger clone lies one base away. Other DNA sequences within the sample encode an identical CDR3. The chain is built from TRBV7-9 and TRBJ1-1, with D tentatively TRBD1 (5 bases). The CDR3 totals 14 residues. Germline V CDR1 and CDR2: SEHNR, FQNEAQ (reference sequence). The CDR3 DNA reads as TGTGCCAGCAGCTTATTGGGGCACAACACTGAAGCCTTCTTT. The encoded protein is CASSLLGHNTEAFF.

This rearrangement joins TRBV4-1 to TRBJ2-7; TRBD1 aligns across 9 bases. CDR1 is MGHRA and CDR2 is YSYEKL in the germline V gene. V was pared by 5 bases and J by 2 bases, with 4 bases of the junction left unmatched. The CDR3 has 14 residues. DNA of the CDR3: TGCGCCAGCAGCAGGGACAGGGCGACCTACGAGCAGTACTTC. It yields the protein CASSRDRATYEQYF.

Only one count was recorded for this clone. The V gene is TRBV28, the J gene TRBJ2-7; tentative D call: TRBD1 (6 bases). This CDR3 region has 14 residues. Trimming shortened V by 5 bases and J by 1 base, and 12 bases separated the two germline ends. Germline V gene data show CDR1 as MDHEN and CDR2 as SYDVKM. CDR3 sequence: CASSLLDRSYEQYF. Written as DNA, the CDR3 is TGTGCCAGCAGTCTTCTAGACAGGTCCTACGAGCAGTACTTC.

The chain recombines TRBV6-6 with TRBJ2-7; maybe TRBD1 (6 bases). Trimming took off 5 bases at V and 0 bases at J, with 14 bases between the two ends. The germline V gene encodes CDR1 MNHNY and CDR2 SVGAGI (reference sequence). The CDR3 is 15 residues long. The CDR3 here is CASSRSRDNSYEQYF. The DNA for the CDR3 is TGTGCCAGCAGTCGATCCCGGGACAACTCCTACGAGCAGTACTTC.

The V gene is TRBV7-2, the J gene TRBJ1-3; 9 nucleotides align to TRBD1. Germline V gene lookup returns CDR1 SGHTA and CDR2 FQGNSA. The CDR3 has 17 amino acids. The ends lost 4 bases at V and 0 bases at J; junction bases unmatched: 7. The CDR3 reads CASSSRTGESSGNTIYF. CDR3 DNA sequence: TGTGCCAGCAGCTCGCGGACAGGGGAAAGCTCTGGAAACACCATATATTTT. Filled out from reference TRBV7-2 and TRBJ1-3, the complete variable domain reads GAGVSQSPSNKVTEKGKDVELRCDPISGHTALYWYRQSLGQGLEFLIYFQGNSAPDKSGLPSDRFSAERTGGSVSTLTIQRTQQEDSAVYLCASSSRTGESSGNTIYFGEGSWLTVV.

This clone was found once. The V gene is TRBV19, the J gene TRBJ2-5; a weak D match, TRBD2 (6 bases). The CDR3 is made up of 15 amino acids. CDR1 is LNHDA, CDR2 SQIVND, per germline (reference sequence). V lost 6 bases and J lost 5, with 19 bases in between. The CDR3 DNA sequence: TGTGCCAGTAGCCAACGCGAGGGAGGAGGGGAGACCCAGTACTTC. Encoded protein: CASSQREGGGETQYF.

The V gene is TRBV7-2, the J gene TRBJ1-2; TRBD1 is a possible D gene (6 bases). The CDR3 runs 15 residues. V was clipped by 2 bases and J by 3 bases, with 13 bases between them. The germline V gene has CDR1 SGHTA and CDR2 FQGNSA. CDR3 nucleotides: TGTGCCAGCAGCTTATACCGGGGGGCTGACTATGGCTACACCTTC. Its translation is CASSLYRGADYGYTF.

The rearrangement joins TRBV3-1 (or the pseudogene TRBV3-2) to TRBJ2-7, with D perhaps matching TRBD2 (6 bases). Trimming stripped 0 bases from V and 2 bases from J, with 14 bases between. The germline CDR1 and CDR2 sequences are LGHDT and YNNKEL (reference sequence). The CDR3 extends over 16 amino acids. The CDR3 reads CASSQDLAGSPYEQYF. CDR3 DNA: TGTGCCAGCAGCCAAGATTTGGCGGGGAGTCCCTACGAGCAGTACTTC.

The genes are TRBV10-1 and TRBJ2-3, with D perhaps matching TRBD2 (5 bases). The length of the CDR3 is 15 residues. With 9 bases removed from V and 4 bases from J, the gap between germline ends came to 20 bases. Germline V gene lookup returns CDR1 WNHNN and CDR2 SYGVQD (reference sequence). In DNA, the CDR3 is TGCGCCAGTACCCGCGGTCAGGCCGGGGCAGATACGCAGTATTTT. It is translated as CASTRGQAGADTQYF.

The rearrangement uses TRBV7-9 and TRBJ2-6; the D is unclear. Trimming removed 1 base from V and 1 base from J, with 5 bases in between. CDR1 and CDR2 (germline): SEHNR, FQNEAQ (reference sequence). There are 15 residues in the CDR3. The CDR3 bases are TGTGCCAGCAGCTTAGTGGGGTCTGGGGCCAACGTCCTGACTTTC. It encodes CASSLVGSGANVLTF.

V and J are TRBV2 and TRBJ2-2, with D unresolved. The V gene's germline CDR1 is SNHLY and CDR2 FYNNEI. Trimming took 6 bases from V and 0 from J, leaving 11 bases between them. The CDR3 has 15 residues. The CDR3 bases are TGTGCCAGCAGATTCTCGGTCCCGAACACCGGGGAGCTGTTTTTT. This sequence encodes CASRFSVPNTGELFF.

The chain joins TRBV19 to TRBJ2-7; TRBD1 aligns across 9 bases. Germline assignment: CDR1 LNHDA and CDR2 SQIVND (reference sequence). The length of the CDR3 is 14 residues. J gave up 7 bases and V 2 bases, and 6 bases lay outside the gene matches. Here the CDR3 reads CASSIKQGAGEQYF. The CDR3 DNA reads as TGTGCCAGTAGTATAAAACAGGGGGCAGGGGAGCAGTACTTC.